Listed below are T cell receptor beta chains from one sample, sequenced in a study of blood T cell repertoires in COVID-19. Generated by immunoSEQ multiplex PCR, the TCRdb table keeps only in-frame clones and is missing some. The sample comprises 60,000 to 75,000 clones, around 86% of which are singletons, and roughly 3.6% rests with the top ten. Specimen: peripheral blood. These receptors all stem from a man aged 65 to 79 with active COVID-19. CDR3s leave out the opening cysteine and the closing phenylalanine or tryptophan.

j_call v_call cdr3_aa
TRBJ1-4 TRBV5-1 ASSLAGGTNEKLF
TRBJ1-5 TRBV25-1 ASTPSGGGNQPQH
TRBJ2-3 TRBV2 ASSVRRGGSTDTQY
TRBJ2-1 TRBV7-9 ASSLSAGPWRNEQF
TRBJ1-1 TRBV11-3 ASSGRGTEAF
TRBJ2-5 TRBV6-2/TRBV6-3 ASSHSGRGGETQY
TRBJ1-5 TRBV10-3 AISESVGRQGGGQPQH
TRBJ2-5 TRBV12-3/TRBV12-4 ASSAGFTTQY
TRBJ2-2 TRBV19 ASSPLGGDTGELF
TRBJ2-3 TRBV7-2 ASSLRASGRYFADTQY
TRBJ2-4 TRBV24-1 ATSDPGTKSGGKNIQY
TRBJ2-5 TRBV6-1 ASSEGGYQETQY
TRBJ2-3 TRBV7-2 ASTPVRLAGGWRDTQY
TRBJ2-2 TRBV7-8 ASTPGLAGANTGELF
TRBJ2-2 TRBV28 ASRPPGVTGELF
TRBJ1-6 TRBV6-2/TRBV6-3 ASSARRPTNNSPLH
TRBJ2-5 TRBV11-2 ASSNRGVRETQY
TRBJ2-7 TRBV5-1 ASSPGLATEQY
TRBJ2-1 TRBV4-3 ASSQGRRADNEQF
TRBJ2-1 TRBV5-6 ASSLGLARDEQF
TRBJ2-1 TRBV14 ASSQSRILGTSGTAYNEQF
TRBJ2-5 TRBV24-1 ATSDWGYREQETQY
TRBJ2-1 TRBV10-3 AISEGTENEQF
TRBJ2-7 TRBV18 ASSPGPRLELAEQY
TRBJ2-1 TRBV19 ASSIEAGGSEQF
TRBJ2-1 TRBV6-6 ASSPTSEQF
TRBJ1-5 TRBV2 ASTYDSTNQPQH
TRBJ2-5 TRBV24-1 ATSDFQRGFQETQY
TRBJ1-1 TRBV2 ASSPRGTVNTEAF
TRBJ2-1 TRBV2 ASTGLALNEQF
TRBJ2-2 TRBV5-6 ASSPGGPGELF